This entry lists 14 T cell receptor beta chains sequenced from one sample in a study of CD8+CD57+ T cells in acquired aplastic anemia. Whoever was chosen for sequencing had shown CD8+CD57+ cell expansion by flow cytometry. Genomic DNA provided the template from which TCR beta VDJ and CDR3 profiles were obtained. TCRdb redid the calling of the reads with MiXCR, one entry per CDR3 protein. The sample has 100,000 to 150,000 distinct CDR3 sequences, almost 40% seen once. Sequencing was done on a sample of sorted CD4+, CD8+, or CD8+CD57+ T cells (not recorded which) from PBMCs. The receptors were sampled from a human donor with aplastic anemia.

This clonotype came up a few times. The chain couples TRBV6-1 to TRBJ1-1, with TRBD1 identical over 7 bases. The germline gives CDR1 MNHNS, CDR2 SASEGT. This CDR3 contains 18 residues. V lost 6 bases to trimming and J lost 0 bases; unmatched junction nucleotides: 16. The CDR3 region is CASSPTLYRGRVNTEAFF. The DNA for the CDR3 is TGTGCCAGCAGCCCGACCCTCTACAGGGGCCGGGTGAACACTGAAGCTTTCTTT.

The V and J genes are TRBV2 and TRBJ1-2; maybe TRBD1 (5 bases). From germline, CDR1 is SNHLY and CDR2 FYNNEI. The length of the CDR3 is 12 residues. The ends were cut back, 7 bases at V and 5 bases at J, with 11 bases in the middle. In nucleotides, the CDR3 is TGTGCCAGCACCGCGACAGATTATGGCTACACCTTC. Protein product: CASTATDYGYTF.

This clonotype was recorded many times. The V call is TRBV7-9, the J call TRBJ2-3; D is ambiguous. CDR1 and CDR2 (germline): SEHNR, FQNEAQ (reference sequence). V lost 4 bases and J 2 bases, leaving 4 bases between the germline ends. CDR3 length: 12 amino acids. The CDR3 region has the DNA TGTGCCAGCAGCTCAACCACAGATACGCAGTATTTT. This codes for CASSSTTDTQYF.

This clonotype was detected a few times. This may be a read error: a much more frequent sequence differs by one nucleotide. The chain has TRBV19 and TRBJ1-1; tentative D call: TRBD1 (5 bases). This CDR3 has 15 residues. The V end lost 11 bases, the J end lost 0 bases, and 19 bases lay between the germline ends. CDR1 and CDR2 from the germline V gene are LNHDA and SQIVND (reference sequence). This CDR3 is CAAYRQGNVNTEAFF. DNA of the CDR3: TGTGCCGCCTACAGGCAGGGAAATGTGAACACTGAAGCTTTCTTT.

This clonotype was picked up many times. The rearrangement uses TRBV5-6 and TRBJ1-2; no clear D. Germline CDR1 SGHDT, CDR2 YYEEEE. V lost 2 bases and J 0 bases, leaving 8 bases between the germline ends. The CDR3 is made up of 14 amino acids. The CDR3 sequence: CASSFGRPNYGYTF. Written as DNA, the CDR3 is TGTGCCAGCAGCTTCGGTCGTCCTAACTATGGCTACACCTTC.

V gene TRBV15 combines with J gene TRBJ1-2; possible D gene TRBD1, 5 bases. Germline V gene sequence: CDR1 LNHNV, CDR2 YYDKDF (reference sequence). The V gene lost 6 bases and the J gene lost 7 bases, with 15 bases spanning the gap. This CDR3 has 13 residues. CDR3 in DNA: TGTGCCACCAGGAATAAGGGGCTCCGTGGCTACACCTTC. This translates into CATRNKGLRGYTF.

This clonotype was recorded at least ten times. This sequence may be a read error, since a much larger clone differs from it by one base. DNA for the CDR3: TGTGCCACCAGTGATTCACTTGGGTGGGATACGCTGTATTTT. Protein product: CATSDSLGWDTLYF. The chain joins TRBV24-1 to TRBJ2-3; D call uncertain. Germline assignment: CDR1 KGHDR and CDR2 SFDVKD. The CDR3 consists of 14 residues.

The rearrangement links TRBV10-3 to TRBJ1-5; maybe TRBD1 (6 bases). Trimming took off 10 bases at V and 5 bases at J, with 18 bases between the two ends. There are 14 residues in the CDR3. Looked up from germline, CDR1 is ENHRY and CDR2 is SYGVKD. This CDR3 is CASSPRGGYQPQHF. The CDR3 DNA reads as TGTGCCAGCAGCCCTAGGGGGGGGTATCAGCCCCAGCATTTT.

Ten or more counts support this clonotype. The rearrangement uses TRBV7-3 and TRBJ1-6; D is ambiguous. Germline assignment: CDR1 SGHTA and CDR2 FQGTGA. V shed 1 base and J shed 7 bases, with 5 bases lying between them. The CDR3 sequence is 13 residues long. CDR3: CASSLKANSPLHF. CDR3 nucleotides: TGTGCCAGCAGCTTAAAGGCCAATTCACCCCTCCACTTT.

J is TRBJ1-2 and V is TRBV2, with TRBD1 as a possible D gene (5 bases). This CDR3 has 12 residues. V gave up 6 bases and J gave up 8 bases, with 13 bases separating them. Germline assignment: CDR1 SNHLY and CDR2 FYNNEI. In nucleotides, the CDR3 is TGTGCCAGCAGCATCGGCCAGGGAGGCTACACCTTC. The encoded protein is CASSIGQGGYTF.

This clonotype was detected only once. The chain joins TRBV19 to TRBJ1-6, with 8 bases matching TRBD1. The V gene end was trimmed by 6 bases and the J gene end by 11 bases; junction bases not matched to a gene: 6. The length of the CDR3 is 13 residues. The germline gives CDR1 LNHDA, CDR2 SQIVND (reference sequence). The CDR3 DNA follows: TGTGCCAGTAGGGACAGGGACAATGCACCCCTCCACTTT. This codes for CASRDRDNAPLHF. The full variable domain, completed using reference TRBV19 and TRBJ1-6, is DGGITQSPKYLFRKEGQNVTLSCEQNLNHDAMYWYRQDPGQGLRLIYYSQIVNDFQKGDIAEGYSVSREKKESFPLTVTSAQKNPTAFYLCASRDRDNAPLHFGNGTRLTVT.

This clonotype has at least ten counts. The CDR3 region has the DNA TGCAGCGTTGACAGGGGGGGCACCGGCTACACCTTC. Translated: CSVDRGGTGYTF. The chain employs TRBV29-1 and TRBJ1-2, with TRBD1 matching 7 bases. The V segment lost 3 bases and the J segment 8 bases; nucleotides outside the gene matches: 6. This CDR3 has 12 residues. Germline lookup yields CDR1 SQVTM and CDR2 ANQGSEA.

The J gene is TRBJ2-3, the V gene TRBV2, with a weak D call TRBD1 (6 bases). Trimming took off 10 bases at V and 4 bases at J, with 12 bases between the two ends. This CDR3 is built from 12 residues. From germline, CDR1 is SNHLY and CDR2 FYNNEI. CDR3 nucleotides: TGTGCCAACGGACAGATGCCAGATACGCAGTATTTT. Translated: CANGQMPDTQYF.

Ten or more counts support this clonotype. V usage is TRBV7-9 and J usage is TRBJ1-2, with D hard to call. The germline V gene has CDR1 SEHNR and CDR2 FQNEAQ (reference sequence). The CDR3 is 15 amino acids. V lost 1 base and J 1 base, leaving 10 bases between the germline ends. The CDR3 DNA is TGTGCCAGCAGCTTAGAAGTGGGGATTAACTATGGCTACACCTTC. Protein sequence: CASSLEVGINYGYTF. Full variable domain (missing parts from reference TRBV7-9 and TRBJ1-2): DTGVSQNPRHKITKRGQNVTFRCDPISEHNRLYWYRQTLGQGPEFLTYFQNEAQLEKSRLLSDRFSAERPKGSFSTLEIQRTEQGDSAMYLCASSLEVGINYGYTFGSGTRLTVV.